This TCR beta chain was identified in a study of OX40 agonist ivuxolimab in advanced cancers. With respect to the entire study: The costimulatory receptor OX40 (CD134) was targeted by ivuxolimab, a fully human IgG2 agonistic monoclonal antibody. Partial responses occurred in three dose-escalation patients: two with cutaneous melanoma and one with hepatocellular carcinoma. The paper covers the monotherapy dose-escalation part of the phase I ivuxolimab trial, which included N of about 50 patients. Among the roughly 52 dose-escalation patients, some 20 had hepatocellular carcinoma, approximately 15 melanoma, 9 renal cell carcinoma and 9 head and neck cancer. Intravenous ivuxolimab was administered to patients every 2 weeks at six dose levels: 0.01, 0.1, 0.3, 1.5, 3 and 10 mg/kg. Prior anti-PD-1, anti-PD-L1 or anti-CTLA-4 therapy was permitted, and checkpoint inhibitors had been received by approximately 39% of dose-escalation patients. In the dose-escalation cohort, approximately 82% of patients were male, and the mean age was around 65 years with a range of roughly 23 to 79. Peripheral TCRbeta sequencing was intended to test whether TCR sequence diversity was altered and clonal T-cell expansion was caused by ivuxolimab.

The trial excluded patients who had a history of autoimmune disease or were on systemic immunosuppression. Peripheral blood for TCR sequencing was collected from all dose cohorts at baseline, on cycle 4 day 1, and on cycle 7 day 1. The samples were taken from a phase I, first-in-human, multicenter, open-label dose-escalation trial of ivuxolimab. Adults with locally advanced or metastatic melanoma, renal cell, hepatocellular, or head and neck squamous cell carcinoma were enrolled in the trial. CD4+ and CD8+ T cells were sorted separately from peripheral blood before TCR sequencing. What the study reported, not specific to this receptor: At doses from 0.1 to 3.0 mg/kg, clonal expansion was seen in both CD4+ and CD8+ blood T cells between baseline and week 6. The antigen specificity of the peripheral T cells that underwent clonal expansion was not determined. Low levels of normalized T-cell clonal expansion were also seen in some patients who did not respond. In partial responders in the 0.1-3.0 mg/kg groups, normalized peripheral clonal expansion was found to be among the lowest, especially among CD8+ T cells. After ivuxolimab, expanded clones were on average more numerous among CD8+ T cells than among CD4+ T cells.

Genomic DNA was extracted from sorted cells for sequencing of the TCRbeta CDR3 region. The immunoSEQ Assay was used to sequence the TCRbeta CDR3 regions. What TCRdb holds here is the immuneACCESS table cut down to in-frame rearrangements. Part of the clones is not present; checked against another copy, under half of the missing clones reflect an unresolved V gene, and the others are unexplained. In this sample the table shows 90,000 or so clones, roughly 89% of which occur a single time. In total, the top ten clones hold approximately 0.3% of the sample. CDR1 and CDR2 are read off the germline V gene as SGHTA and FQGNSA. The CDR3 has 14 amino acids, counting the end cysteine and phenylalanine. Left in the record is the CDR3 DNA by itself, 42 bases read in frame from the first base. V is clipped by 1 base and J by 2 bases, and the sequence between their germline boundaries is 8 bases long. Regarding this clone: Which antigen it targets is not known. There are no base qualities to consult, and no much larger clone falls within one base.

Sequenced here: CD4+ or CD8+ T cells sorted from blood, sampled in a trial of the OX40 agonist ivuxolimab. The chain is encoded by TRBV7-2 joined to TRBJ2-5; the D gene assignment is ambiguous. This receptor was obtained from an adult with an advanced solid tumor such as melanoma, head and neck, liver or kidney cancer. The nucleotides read TGTGCCAGCAGCTTAGTCGGTCAACAAGAGACCCAGTACTTC. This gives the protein CASSLVGQQETQYF.